A single sample is the source of the 26 T cell receptor beta chains below, sequenced in a study of cytomegalovirus exposure and HLA in healthy donors. The PCR used 60 Vbeta and 13 Jbeta primers. Sequencing was performed with immunoSEQ multiplex PCR; in TCRdb, only in-frame clones are kept and a portion is missing. The sample lists 150,000 to 200,000 clones, 70% to 80% seen once, with 1.5% to 2% in the top ten. The specimen was PBMCs. The receptors were sampled from a woman between 45 and 60 years old in good health and CMV-seronegative.

This sequence joins TRBV27 and TRBJ2-6; D perhaps matches TRBD1 (6 bases). The CDR3 is 18 residues long. CDR1 MNHEY and CDR2 SMNVEV come from the germline V gene (reference sequence). V was trimmed by 3 bases and J by 2 bases, leaving 17 bases between them. The CDR3 loop reads CASSFRGLGAPGANVLTF. The CDR3 DNA follows: TGTGCCAGCAGTTTCAGGGGCCTTGGGGCCCCTGGGGCCAACGTCCTGACTTTC.

V and J are TRBV19 and TRBJ1-1; 11 bases fit TRBD1. V trimming: 5 bases; J trimming: 4 bases; junction bases outside the gene matches: 9. CDR1 LNHDA and CDR2 SQIVND come from the germline V gene (reference sequence). The CDR3 covers 16 residues. The DNA of the CDR3 is TGTGCCAGTAGTCCCCGGACAGGGGGCGCCGGCACTGAAGCTTTCTTT. As protein: CASSPRTGGAGTEAFF.

The chain recombines TRBV27 with TRBJ2-2, with D possibly being TRBD1 (5 bases). The CDR3 consists of 15 residues. Germline-derived CDR1 and CDR2 are MNHEY and SMNVEV (reference sequence). The V end lost 6 bases, the J end lost 6 bases, and 17 bases lay between the germline ends. The CDR3 is CASRDQTAGPGELFF. CDR3 in DNA: TGTGCCAGCAGAGATCAGACAGCAGGGCCCGGGGAGCTGTTTTTT.

This chain uses TRBV12-5 with TRBJ2-6; TRBD2 matches at 7 bases. V dropped 1 base and J dropped 2; count of bases not matched to a gene: 5. This CDR3 region has 17 residues. Germline-derived CDR1 and CDR2 are LGHNT and FRNRAP. The CDR3 region has the DNA TGTGCTAGTGGTTTGGATCGGGGGGTTCCTGGGGCCAACGTCCTGACTTTC. It is translated as CASGLDRGVPGANVLTF.

This sequence joins TRBV5-1 and TRBJ1-1; TRBD1 matches at 7 bases. This CDR3 has 13 residues. CDR1 is SGHRS, CDR2 YFSETQ, per germline. Trimming took 4 bases from V and 11 from J; bases not matched to a gene: 11. The CDR3 sequence is CASSRDRAEGAFF. DNA of the CDR3: TGCGCCAGCAGCAGGGACAGAGCCGAAGGGGCTTTCTTT.

V usage is TRBV10-1 and J usage is TRBJ2-7; D is perhaps TRBD2 (5 bases). The ends were cut back, 8 bases at V and 0 bases at J, with 17 bases in the middle. The CDR3 extends over 15 amino acids. Looked up from germline, CDR1 is WNHNN and CDR2 is SYGVQD (reference sequence). CDR3 sequence (DNA): TGCGCCAGCCTCACCTGGGCGGGCTTCTCCTACGAGCAGTACTTC. It is translated as CASLTWAGFSYEQYF.

CDR3 nucleotide sequence: TGTGCCAGCAGCCTAGGACAGGGGACGATGAACACTGAAGCTTTCTTT. It specifies CASSLGQGTMNTEAFF. V usage is TRBV2 and J usage is TRBJ1-1; 9 bases agree with TRBD1. Germline CDR1 and CDR2: SNHLY and FYNNEI. There are 16 residues in the CDR3. The V gene end was trimmed by 6 bases and the J gene end by 0 bases; junction bases not matched to a gene: 8.

The V call is TRBV18, the J call TRBJ1-2; D might be TRBD1 (6 bases). This CDR3 is 14 amino acids long. Germline V gene data show CDR1 as KGHSH and CDR2 as LQKENI. Between the trimmed V and J ends, which lost 3 bases and 2 bases, there was a span of 10 bases. The CDR3 sequence is CASSPQGLNYGYTF. Written as DNA, the CDR3 is TGTGCCAGCTCACCGCAGGGGTTAAACTATGGCTACACCTTC.

V is TRBV7-2 and J is TRBJ2-7, with 8 bases identical to TRBD1. This CDR3 is 15 amino acids long. Per the germline V gene, CDR1 is SGHTA and CDR2 is FQGNSA. J was trimmed by 5 bases and V by 5 bases; bases with no gene match: 11. The CDR3 protein is CASSVRTGLSHEQYF. The CDR3, as DNA: TGTGCCAGCAGCGTTAGGACAGGGCTTTCCCACGAGCAGTACTTC.

This clone has only a few counts. This chain joins TRBV2 and TRBJ1-4; the D gene is possibly TRBD1 (6 bases). Germline CDR1 SNHLY, CDR2 FYNNEI. V lost 6 bases, J lost 8 bases, and 19 bases lay in between. This CDR3 contains 15 residues. CDR3 region: CASRKTGIPGEKLFF. The CDR3 DNA reads TGTGCCAGCAGGAAAACAGGGATTCCGGGCGAAAAACTGTTTTTT.

About this clone: Other DNA sequences in the same sample also yield this CDR3. This chain joins TRBV5-1 and TRBJ1-3; D ambiguous. The CDR3 spans 14 residues. Germline-derived CDR1 and CDR2 are SGHRS and YFSETQ. V lost 0 bases to trimming and J lost 4 bases, with 8 bases between them. The CDR3 nucleotides read TGCGCCAGCAGCTTGGACAGTCGAGGAAACACCATATATTTT. Translating gives CASSLDSRGNTIYF.

This clone was counted between two and nine times. This sequence joins TRBV6-6 and TRBJ2-7, with D uncertain. CDR1 is MNHNY, CDR2 SVGAGI, per germline (reference sequence). The CDR3 is made up of 14 amino acids. V was shortened by 6 bases and J by 0 bases, with 12 bases between the two germline ends. CDR3 nucleotide sequence: TGTGCCAGCAGGCCCAATTTAGCCTCCTACGAGCAGTACTTC. It is translated as CASRPNLASYEQYF.

This chain uses TRBV4-3 with TRBJ1-4; no definite D call. V dropped 0 bases and J dropped 8 bases, with 16 bases sitting between them. There are 16 residues in the CDR3. The V gene's germline CDR1 is LGHNA and CDR2 YSLEER. The CDR3 DNA sequence: TGCGCCAGCAGCCAAGATATGAGGGCAGGCGGCGAAAAACTGTTTTTT. This codes for CASSQDMRAGGEKLFF.

The rearrangement uses TRBV19 and TRBJ2-1; the D gene is possibly TRBD1 (5 bases). Germline lookup yields CDR1 LNHDA and CDR2 SQIVND (reference sequence). The CDR3 length is 15 residues. V dropped 1 base and J dropped 2 bases, with 9 bases sitting between them. CDR3 in amino acids: CASSIVTGTYNEQFF. CDR3 sequence (DNA): TGTGCCAGTAGTATAGTAACAGGTACCTACAATGAGCAGTTCTTC.

CDR3 coding DNA: TGTGCCATCAGTGAAGGGGGAAACTACGAGCAGTACTTC. This sequence encodes CAISEGGNYEQYF. The chain links TRBV10-3 to TRBJ2-7, with D perhaps TRBD1 (6 bases). Germline-derived CDR1 and CDR2 are ENHRY and SYGVKD. The CDR3 loop spans 13 amino acids. Trimming removed 3 bases at V and 3 bases at J, with 9 bases between.

The rearrangement uses TRBV6-5 and TRBJ2-5; maybe TRBD1 (6 bases). The DNA end lines up better with TRBJ2-7; the J call may be wrong. The germline V gene encodes CDR1 MNHEY and CDR2 SVGAGI. The CDR3 runs to 13 residues. The CDR3 coding sequence is TGTGCCAGCAGCCAAAAGACAGGCTACGAGCAGTACTTC. Protein: CASSQKTGYEQYF.

The V gene is TRBV4-1, the J gene TRBJ1-1; D not resolved. The CDR3 covers 13 residues. Germline lookup yields CDR1 MGHRA and CDR2 YSYEKL. V lost 0 bases to trimming and J lost 8 bases, with 10 bases between them. For the CDR3, the DNA is TGCGCCAGCAGCCAAGATCGAGCATTAGAAGCTTTCTTT. Its protein product is CASSQDRALEAFF.

This chain joins TRBV5-4 and TRBJ2-5, with 7 bases aligning to TRBD1. The CDR3 has 14 amino acids. V was pared by 3 bases and J by 2 bases, with 4 bases of the junction left unmatched. Looked up from germline, CDR1 is SGHNT and CDR2 is YYREEE (reference sequence). CDR3 sequence: CASSSRGWQETQYF. The CDR3 DNA sequence: TGTGCCAGCAGCTCCAGGGGGTGGCAAGAGACCCAGTACTTC. Supplemented by reference TRBV5-4 and TRBJ2-5, the full variable domain reads ETGVTQSPTHLIKTRGQQVTLRCSSQSGHNTVSWYQQALGQGPQFIFQYYREEENGRGNFPPRFSGLQFPNYSSELNVNALELDDSALYLCASSSRGWQETQYFGPGTRLLVL.

This chain uses TRBV28 with TRBJ1-2; 8 nucleotides agree with TRBD1. The CDR3 is 15 amino acids. CDR1 MDHEN and CDR2 SYDVKM come from the germline V gene. After removal of 3 bases from V and 7 bases from J, the junction contained 10 bases not matched to a gene. CDR3 protein: CASSFPQGAWSGYTF. CDR3 sequence (DNA): TGTGCCAGCAGTTTCCCGCAGGGGGCCTGGAGTGGCTACACCTTC.

The chain couples TRBV28 to TRBJ2-1, with 7 bases that match TRBD1. Germline V gives CDR1 MDHEN, CDR2 SYDVKM. This CDR3 comprises 16 residues. The V segment lost 2 bases and the J segment 0 bases; nucleotides outside the gene matches: 4. The CDR3 protein is CASSLKTGSSYNEQFF. CDR3 bases: TGTGCCAGCAGTTTAAAGACAGGGAGCTCCTACAATGAGCAGTTCTTC.

This CDR3 is CASSIWGVSTEAFF. The CDR3 bases are TGTGCCAGTAGTATATGGGGGGTGTCCACTGAAGCTTTCTTT. This chain connects TRBV19 to TRBJ1-1; D possibly corresponds to TRBD1 (5 bases). Between the trimmed V and J ends, which lost 2 bases and 4 bases, there was a span of 11 bases. The germline CDR1 and CDR2 sequences are LNHDA and SQIVND (reference sequence). The CDR3 runs 14 residues.

V is TRBV2 and J is TRBJ1-2; 10 bases are a match to TRBD1. Trimming took 2 bases from V and 2 from J; bases not matched to a gene: 8. Per germline, CDR1 SNHLY and CDR2 FYNNEI. The CDR3 contains 17 residues. CDR3 residues: CASSETRTGGRNYGYTF. In DNA form, the CDR3 reads TGTGCCAGCAGTGAAACTAGGACAGGGGGAAGGAACTATGGCTACACCTTC. Full variable domain (rest looked up from reference TRBV2 and TRBJ1-2): EPEVTQTPSHQVTQMGQEVILRCVPISNHLYFYWYRQILGQKVEFLVSFYNNEISEKSEIFDDQFSVERPDGSNFTLKIRSTKLEDSAMYFCASSETRTGGRNYGYTFGSGTRLTVV.

This clone has a single count. The rearrangement links TRBV10-3 to TRBJ2-1, with 8 bases lining up with TRBD2. Germline V lookup: CDR1 ENHRY, CDR2 SYGVKD. The junction had 14 bases not matched to a gene; V was cut back by 5 bases and J by 8 bases. This CDR3 has 16 amino acids. CDR3 DNA: TGTGCCATCAGTAGGGACACCGGGGGGGGATACGATGAGCAGTTCTTC. Its protein product is CAISRDTGGGYDEQFF.

This clone appeared a few times. The chain recombines TRBV5-1 with TRBJ2-7, with 9 bases identical to TRBD2. The germline V gene has CDR1 SGHRS and CDR2 YFSETQ. Trimming at V came to 4 bases and at J to 0 bases, leaving 5 bases not matched to a gene. This CDR3 comprises 15 residues. As DNA, the CDR3 is TGCGCCAGCAGCCTTAATAGCGGGAGCTCCTACGAGCAGTACTTC. It yields the protein CASSLNSGSSYEQYF.

The chain employs TRBV28 and TRBJ1-1; D gene ambiguous. Trimming took 10 bases from V and 5 from J, leaving 11 bases between them. Germline CDR1 and CDR2: MDHEN and SYDVKM. The CDR3 runs 11 residues. In nucleotides, the CDR3 is TGTGCCACCCACACCCCAACTGAAGCTTTCTTT. Amino acid sequence: CATHTPTEAFF.

V gene TRBV6-1 combines with J gene TRBJ2-1, with 11 bases identical to TRBD2. Germline values: CDR1 MNHNS, CDR2 SASEGT. The CDR3 runs 17 residues. V was pared by 2 bases and J by 3 bases, with 6 bases of the junction left unmatched. The DNA for the CDR3 is TGTGCCAGCAGTGAATCGGGACTAGCGGCATACTACAATGAGCAGTTCTTC. Amino acids: CASSESGLAAYYNEQFF.